The TCR beta chain described here comes from a study of T cell responses to AZD1222 COVID-19 vaccine. Findings of the study overall: Among the donors, most were white British and more were female, and clonal diversity was possibly underestimated. Increased Spike-specific TCR breadth and depth were observed after two AZD1222 doses.

This clone was detected once. Its antigen is not identified. The CDR3 has 14 residues. V was cut by 6 bases and J by 3 bases, with 14 bases left in between. Germline V lookup: CDR1 SNHLY, CDR2 FYNNEI. TCRdb's copy holds only in-frame clones and misses some; the assay was immunoSEQ multiplex PCR. The table has roughly 80,000 clones, about nine tenths seen once. The chain uses TRBV2 and TRBJ1-2, with D tentatively TRBD1 (5 bases). This TCR derives from an adult who received the AZD1222 COVID-19 vaccine. The sample was peripheral blood, taken 28 days after the second AZD1222 dose. The CDR3 protein is CASRVTAGYYGYTF. DNA of the CDR3: TGTGCCAGCAGGGTGACAGCGGGATACTATGGCTACACCTTC.